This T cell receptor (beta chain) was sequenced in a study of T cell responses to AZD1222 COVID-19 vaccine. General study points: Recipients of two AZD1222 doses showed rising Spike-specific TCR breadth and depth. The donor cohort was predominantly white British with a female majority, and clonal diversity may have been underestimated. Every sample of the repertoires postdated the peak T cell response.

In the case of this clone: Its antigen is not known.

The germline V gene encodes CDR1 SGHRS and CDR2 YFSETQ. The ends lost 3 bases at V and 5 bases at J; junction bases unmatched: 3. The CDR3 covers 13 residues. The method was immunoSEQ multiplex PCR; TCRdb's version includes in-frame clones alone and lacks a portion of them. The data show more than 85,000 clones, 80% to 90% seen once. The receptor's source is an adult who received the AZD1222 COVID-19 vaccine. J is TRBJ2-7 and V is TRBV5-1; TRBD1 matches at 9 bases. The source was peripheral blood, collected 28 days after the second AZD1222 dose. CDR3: CASSWDRVDEQYF. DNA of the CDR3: TGCGCCAGCAGCTGGGACAGGGTAGACGAGCAGTACTTC.